One and the same sample provided the 27 T cell receptor beta chains below, sequenced in a study of blood T cell repertoires in COVID-19. Here immunoSEQ multiplex PCR was the method, and the copy in TCRdb shows in-frame clones only, minus some. The table includes 100,000 or so clones, roughly nine tenths detected once. Input material: peripheral blood. These receptors came from a man in his forties or fifties with acute or convalescent COVID-19.

This clone was detected only once. V usage is TRBV2 and J usage is TRBJ2-5; D is possibly TRBD1 (5 bases). Germline CDR1 SNHLY, CDR2 FYNNEI. This CDR3 is built from 14 residues. Trimming removed 10 bases at V and 2 bases at J, with 17 bases between. The CDR3 is CATKSQGTQETQYF. CDR3 coding DNA: TGTGCCACCAAATCGCAGGGTACGCAAGAGACCCAGTACTTC.

The J gene is TRBJ1-6, the V gene TRBV20-1; 11 nucleotides align to TRBD1. V lost 3 bases, J lost 7 bases, and 2 bases stayed unmatched. CDR1 and CDR2 (germline): DFQATT, SNEGSKA (reference sequence). This CDR3 contains 14 residues. CDR3 bases: TGCAGTGCTAGTGGACAGGGGGCGAATTCACCCCTCCACTTT. It encodes CSASGQGANSPLHF.

The V and J genes are TRBV3-1 (or the pseudogene TRBV3-2) and TRBJ2-3, with D possibly matching TRBD2 (6 bases). The CDR3 runs to 14 residues. V lost 4 bases, J lost 4 bases, and 12 bases lay in between. The germline V gene encodes CDR1 LGHDT and CDR2 YNNKEL (reference sequence). In DNA, the CDR3 is TGTGCCAGCAGCCGTTCGGGGGAGGCAGATACGCAGTATTTT. This translates into CASSRSGEADTQYF.

This clone was seen once. The genes are TRBV30 and TRBJ2-3; TRBD2 matches at 9 bases. Germline CDR1 GTSNPN, CDR2 SVGIG (reference sequence). The length of the CDR3 is 14 residues. V shed 6 bases, J shed 5 bases, and the junction held 9 bases outside the gene matches. DNA of the CDR3: TGTGCCTGCCAAAGGCGGGGGGGCGGAGATACGCAGTATTTT. Protein sequence: CACQRRGGGDTQYF.

This clone was seen once. The genes are TRBV5-1 and TRBJ2-2; 9 bases match TRBD1. This CDR3 spans 17 amino acids. The J segment lost 2 bases and the V segment lost 1 base, leaving 6 bases of the junction unmatched. The germline CDR1 and CDR2 sequences are SGHRS and YFSETQ. This CDR3 reads CASSLSGQGLNTGELFF. The DNA for the CDR3 is TGCGCCAGCAGCTTGTCAGGACAGGGGCTTAACACCGGGGAGCTGTTTTTT.

V and J are TRBV9 and TRBJ1-2; no reliable D call. The germline V gene encodes CDR1 SGDLS and CDR2 YYNGEE. This CDR3 is built from 12 residues. V lost 0 bases and J lost 8, with 8 bases in between. The CDR3 reads CASSVGLWGYTF. The CDR3 DNA is TGTGCCAGCAGCGTAGGACTCTGGGGCTACACCTTC.

V and J are TRBV2 and TRBJ1-4, with TRBD1 matching over 8 bases. CDR1 SNHLY and CDR2 FYNNEI come from the germline V gene. This CDR3 region has 16 residues. Trimming at V came to 0 bases and at J to 5 bases, leaving 5 bases not matched to a gene. CDR3: CASSEALRTGNEKLFF. DNA for the CDR3: TGTGCCAGCAGTGAAGCGCTTAGGACAGGGAATGAAAAACTGTTTTTT.

The DNA of the CDR3 is TGTGCCAGCAGCCCCTCCCCGGACAGGGGAGTAGAGACCCAGTACTTC. Translated, it gives CASSPSPDRGVETQYF. This chain joins TRBV3-1 (or the pseudogene TRBV3-2) and TRBJ2-5, with 9 positions matching TRBD1. The CDR3 has 16 residues. Germline V gene lookup returns CDR1 LGHDT and CDR2 YNNKEL (reference sequence). V gave up 4 bases and J gave up 4 bases; unmatched junction bases: 10.

V gene TRBV2 combines with J gene TRBJ1-1; 7 bases fit TRBD1. The CDR3 loop spans 13 amino acids. The trim removed 7 bases at V and 7 bases at J, leaving 9 bases unmatched. CDR1 SNHLY and CDR2 FYNNEI come from the germline V gene. The CDR3 DNA is TGTGCCAGCACTTCGATAAGGGACAGTGAAGCTTTCTTT. Residues: CASTSIRDSEAFF.

The rearrangement links TRBV30 to TRBJ1-5, with D possibly matching TRBD1 (6 bases). Germline CDR1 GTSNPN, CDR2 SVGIG (reference sequence). Trimming left V 2 bases short and J 0 bases short, with 11 bases between. CDR3 size: 15 residues. DNA for the CDR3: TGTGCCTGGAGTTCGCAGGGACATAGCAATCAGCCCCAGCATTTT. It encodes CAWSSQGHSNQPQHF.

J is TRBJ2-7 and V is TRBV7-3; TRBD2 is a possible D gene (5 bases). The CDR3 consists of 18 residues. CDR1 and CDR2 (germline): SGHTA, FQGTGA. V lost 2 bases, J lost 2 bases, and 22 bases lay in between. The CDR3 is CASSLEGGITTSPYEQYF. The CDR3 DNA reads as TGTGCCAGCAGCTTAGAGGGTGGGATCACAACGTCCCCCTACGAGCAGTACTTC.

The chain has TRBV10-1 and TRBJ1-4; 7 bases line up with TRBD1. The CDR3 runs 16 residues. V lost 2 bases, J lost 5 bases, and 8 bases stayed unmatched. Per the germline V gene, CDR1 is WNHNN and CDR2 is SYGVQD (reference sequence). The CDR3 region is CASSEGRGPANEKLFF. As DNA, the CDR3 is TGCGCCAGCAGTGAGGGTAGGGGGCCCGCAAATGAAAAACTGTTTTTT.

The rearrangement links TRBV2 to TRBJ2-3; the D gene is possibly TRBD1 (6 bases). Germline loops: CDR1 SNHLY, CDR2 FYNNEI. This CDR3 has 14 residues. V lost 5 bases, J lost 4 bases, and 13 bases lay in between. The CDR3 DNA is TGTGCCAGCAGTCAGGGGATCCCATCAGATACGCAGTATTTT. As protein: CASSQGIPSDTQYF.

The chain has TRBV18 and TRBJ1-6; 7 bases align to TRBD1. V shed 6 bases and J 9 bases; nucleotides not matched to a gene: 8. The CDR3 has 14 residues. CDR1 KGHSH and CDR2 LQKENI come from the germline V gene. The CDR3 spells CASSPTGIGSPLHF. The CDR3 DNA sequence: TGTGCCAGCTCCCCGACAGGGATCGGTTCACCCCTCCACTTT.

The chain has TRBV27 and TRBJ1-1; tentatively, D is TRBD1 (5 bases). V lost 3 bases and J 4 bases, leaving 15 bases between the germline ends. Germline V gene data show CDR1 as MNHEY and CDR2 as SMNVEV (reference sequence). The CDR3 covers 15 residues. The CDR3 DNA reads as TGTGCCAGCAGTTTGGGACTCAGGGTCGGCACTGAAGCTTTCTTT. Its translation is CASSLGLRVGTEAFF.

The chain uses TRBV4-2 and TRBJ2-5; 10 positions match TRBD2. The CDR3 has 14 residues. V lost 4 bases, J lost 3 bases, and 2 bases stayed unmatched. CDR1 and CDR2 from the germline V gene are LGHNA and YNFKEQ. DNA of the CDR3: TGTGCCAGCAGCCCTGGACTAGCGGAAGAGACCCAGTACTTC. Amino acid sequence: CASSPGLAEETQYF.

This clone was seen once. V usage is TRBV4-1 and J usage is TRBJ1-2; D is unresolved. The V and J ends lost 1 base and 6 bases respectively, with 9 bases between them. The CDR3 has 13 amino acids. Looked up from germline, CDR1 is MGHRA and CDR2 is YSYEKL. CDR3 sequence reads: CASSQGRVDGYTF. DNA for the CDR3: TGCGCCAGCAGCCAAGGGAGGGTGGATGGCTACACCTTC.

The chain is built from TRBV4-1 and TRBJ1-1, with D maybe TRBD1 (5 bases). Germline lookup yields CDR1 MGHRA and CDR2 YSYEKL. V lost 8 bases to trimming and J lost 1 base, with 17 bases between them. The CDR3 covers 15 residues. The CDR3 bases are TGCGCCAGCGGTCGGGACTTACGGGCGAACACTGAAGCTTTCTTT. The encoded protein is CASGRDLRANTEAFF.

The V and J genes are TRBV5-1 and TRBJ2-7; a possible D gene is TRBD2 (6 bases). Germline CDR1 reads SGHRS; CDR2 reads YFSETQ. V lost 0 bases and J 7 bases, leaving 14 bases between the germline ends. The CDR3 loop spans 14 amino acids. Here the CDR3 reads CASSLGPWGREQYF. Written as DNA, the CDR3 is TGCGCCAGCAGCTTGGGGCCGTGGGGGAGGGAGCAGTACTTC.

This clone was counted a few times. Other DNA sequences in this sample translate to the same CDR3. The rearrangement joins TRBV27 to TRBJ1-5; no clear D gene. V lost 2 bases to trimming and J lost 4 bases, with 6 bases between them. This CDR3 contains 13 residues. CDR1 is MNHEY and CDR2 is SMNVEV in the germline V gene (reference sequence). The CDR3 spells CASSLTGNQPQHF. The CDR3 DNA follows: TGTGCCAGCAGTTTAACGGGTAATCAGCCCCAGCATTTT.

The V call is TRBV2, the J call TRBJ1-4, with D possibly matching TRBD1 (6 bases). Germline CDR1 is SNHLY and CDR2 is FYNNEI. Trimming cost V 9 bases and J 8 bases, with 19 bases left between them. This CDR3 is built from 14 residues. The CDR3 is CASREDSLREKLFF. DNA of the CDR3: TGTGCCAGTCGGGAGGACAGTTTAAGGGAAAAACTGTTTTTT.

The V gene is TRBV7-6, the J gene TRBJ1-2, with 8 positions matching TRBD1. Germline assignment: CDR1 SGHVS and CDR2 FNYEAQ. This CDR3 spans 15 amino acids. V gave up 2 bases and J gave up 2 bases; unmatched junction bases: 4. The CDR3 here is CASSLFRTGNYGYTF. CDR3 sequence (DNA): TGTGCCAGCAGCTTATTTCGGACAGGGAACTATGGCTACACCTTC. Full variable domain (missing parts from reference TRBV7-6 and TRBJ1-2): GAGVSQSPRYKVTKRGQDVALRCDPISGHVSLYWYRQALGQGPEFLTYFNYEAQQDKSGLPNDRFSAERPEGSISTLTIQRTEQRDSAMYRCASSLFRTGNYGYTFGSGTRLTVV.

The genes are TRBV4-2 and TRBJ1-2, with D uncertain. Per the germline V gene, CDR1 is LGHNA and CDR2 is YNFKEQ. The V end was cut by 4 bases, the J end by 6 bases, with 12 bases between. The CDR3 has 13 residues. CDR3 bases: TGTGCCAGCAGCCCCGAGCCCTCGGATGGCTACACCTTC. It is translated as CASSPEPSDGYTF.

The chain couples TRBV10-3 to TRBJ1-1; D not certain. The CDR3 sequence is 14 residues long. Per germline, CDR1 ENHRY and CDR2 SYGVKD. Trimming took off 3 bases at V and 7 bases at J, with 15 bases between the two ends. CDR3: CAISDEGRPHEAFF. In DNA, the CDR3 is TGTGCCATCAGTGACGAGGGAAGGCCTCATGAAGCTTTCTTT.

This clone has just a few counts. The chain combines TRBV6-1 with TRBJ2-7; TRBD1 matches 11 bases. The germline V gene has CDR1 MNHNS and CDR2 SASEGT. This CDR3 region has 17 residues. V lost 1 base, J lost 5 bases, and 10 bases stayed unmatched. CDR3 coding DNA: TGTGCCAGCAGTGAAGGGACAGGGGGCTCTAGAAGGAACGAGCAGTACTTC. This translates into CASSEGTGGSRRNEQYF.

The gene calls are TRBV6-2 or TRBV6-3 and TRBJ1-1, with 12 bases fitting TRBD1. Per the germline V gene, CDR1 is MNHEY and CDR2 is SVGEGT. The CDR3 has 18 amino acids. V was pared by 5 bases and J by 0 bases, with 10 bases of the junction left unmatched. The CDR3 loop reads CASSGRDRGPTLNTEAFF. CDR3 DNA: TGTGCCAGCAGTGGCCGGGACAGGGGGCCTACTTTGAACACTGAAGCTTTCTTT.

V usage is TRBV28 and J usage is TRBJ1-1; D is ambiguous. The CDR3 covers 14 residues. Germline CDR1 is MDHEN and CDR2 is SYDVKM. Trimming left V 11 bases short and J 3 bases short, with 19 bases between. The chain's CDR3 is CASSGFPKDTEAFF. The CDR3 nucleotides read TGTGCCTCCTCGGGGTTCCCGAAAGACACTGAAGCTTTCTTT.